Each of the 4 T cell receptor beta chains below was sequenced from the same sample in a study of blood T cell repertoires in COVID-19. This table comes from immunoSEQ multiplex PCR, and its TCRdb copy is limited to in-frame clones, with some not included. The data contain hundreds of thousands of clones, approximately 85% of them singletons. Source material: PBMCs or T cells enriched from blood (not recorded which). The receptors shown here come from a woman between 45 and 60 years old with acute COVID-19.

The V gene is TRBV11-3, the J gene TRBJ1-1, with D hard to call. Germline V gene lookup returns CDR1 SGHNT and CDR2 YENEEA. This CDR3 region has 13 residues. The V gene lost 3 bases and the J gene lost 5 bases, with 10 bases spanning the gap. The CDR3: CASSLSLRTEAFF. The DNA of the CDR3 is TGTGCCAGCAGCTTGTCTTTGAGAACTGAAGCTTTCTTT.

V gene TRBV10-3 combines with J gene TRBJ1-1, with D possibly being TRBD1 (6 bases). CDR1 and CDR2 (germline): ENHRY, SYGVKD. V lost 7 bases and J lost 0, with 15 bases in between. CDR3 length equals 15 residues. CDR3 amino acids: CAITLTTGMNTEAFF. CDR3 nucleotide sequence: TGTGCCATCACCTTGACGACAGGCATGAACACTGAAGCTTTCTTT.

The CDR3 here is CASSMSGTGTAGYEQYF. CDR3 bases: TGCGCCAGCAGCATGTCTGGAACCGGGACAGCGGGCTACGAGCAGTACTTC. The chain links TRBV4-1 to TRBJ2-7; possible D gene TRBD1, 7 bases. The germline V gene has CDR1 MGHRA and CDR2 YSYEKL. Trimming stripped 5 bases from V and 3 bases from J, with 23 bases between. The CDR3 runs to 17 residues.

The chain links TRBV12-3 or TRBV12-4 to TRBJ1-1; D is unresolved. The CDR3 loop spans 13 amino acids. Deletions cut 3 bases from V and 5 bases from J, with 10 bases between. The CDR3 is CASSLEYDTEAFF. CDR3 bases: TGTGCCAGCAGTTTGGAGTATGATACTGAAGCTTTCTTT.